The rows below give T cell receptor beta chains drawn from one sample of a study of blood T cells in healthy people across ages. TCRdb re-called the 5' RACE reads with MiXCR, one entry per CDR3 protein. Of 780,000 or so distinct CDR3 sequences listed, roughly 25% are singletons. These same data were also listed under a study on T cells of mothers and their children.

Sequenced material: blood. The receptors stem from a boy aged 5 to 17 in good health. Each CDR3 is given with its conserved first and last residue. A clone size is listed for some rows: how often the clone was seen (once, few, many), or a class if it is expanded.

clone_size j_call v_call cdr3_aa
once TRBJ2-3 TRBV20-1 CSARGTGNTQYF
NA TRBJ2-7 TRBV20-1 CSARKDRTYEQYF
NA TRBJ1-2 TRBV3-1 CASSPQDRGDYGYTF
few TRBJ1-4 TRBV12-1 CASSSLGRINEKLFF
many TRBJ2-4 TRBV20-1 CSAREGLAGVGDIQYF
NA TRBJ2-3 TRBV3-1 CASSQVVGGPLRTDTQYF
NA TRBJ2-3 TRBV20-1 CSASRGGTDTQYF
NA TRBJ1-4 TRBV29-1 CSVLGGGEKLFF
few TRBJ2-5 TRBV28 CASSPELQGEETQYF
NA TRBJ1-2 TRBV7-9 CASSDRQVNYGYTF